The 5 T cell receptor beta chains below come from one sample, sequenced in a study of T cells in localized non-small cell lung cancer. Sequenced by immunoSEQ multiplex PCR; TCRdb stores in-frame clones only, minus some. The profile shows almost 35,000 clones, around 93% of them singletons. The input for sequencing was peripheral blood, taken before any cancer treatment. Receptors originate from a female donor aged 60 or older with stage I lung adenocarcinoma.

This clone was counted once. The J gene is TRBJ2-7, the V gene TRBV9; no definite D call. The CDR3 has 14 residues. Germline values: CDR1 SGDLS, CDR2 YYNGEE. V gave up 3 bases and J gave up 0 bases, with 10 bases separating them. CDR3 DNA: TGTGCCAGCAGCGCCCGACAAAACTCCTACGAGCAGTACTTC. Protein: CASSARQNSYEQYF.

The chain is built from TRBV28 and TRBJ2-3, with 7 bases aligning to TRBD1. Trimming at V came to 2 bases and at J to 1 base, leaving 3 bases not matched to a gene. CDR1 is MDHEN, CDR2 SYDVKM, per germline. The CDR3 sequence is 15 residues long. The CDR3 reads CASSLGQGGTDTQYF. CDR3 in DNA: TGTGCCAGCAGTTTAGGGCAGGGGGGCACAGATACGCAGTATTTT.

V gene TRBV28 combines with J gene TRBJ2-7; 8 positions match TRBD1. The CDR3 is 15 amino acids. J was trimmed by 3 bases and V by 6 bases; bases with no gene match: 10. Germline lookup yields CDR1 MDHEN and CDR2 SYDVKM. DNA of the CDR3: TGTGCCAGCAGCCCACCGGGACAGGTCAGCTACGAGCAGTACTTC. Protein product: CASSPPGQVSYEQYF.

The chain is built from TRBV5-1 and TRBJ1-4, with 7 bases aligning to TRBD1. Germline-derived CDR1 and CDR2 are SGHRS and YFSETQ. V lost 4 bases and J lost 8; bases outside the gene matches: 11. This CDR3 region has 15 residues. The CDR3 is CASSKGQAAGEKLFF. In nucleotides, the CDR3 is TGCGCCAGCAGCAAAGGACAGGCCGCGGGGGAAAAACTGTTTTTT.

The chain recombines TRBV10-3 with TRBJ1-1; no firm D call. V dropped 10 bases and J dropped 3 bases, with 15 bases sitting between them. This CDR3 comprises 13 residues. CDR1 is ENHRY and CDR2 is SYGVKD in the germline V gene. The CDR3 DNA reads TGTGCCACCCGACCAAGTGAGGACACTGAAGCTTTCTTT. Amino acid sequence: CATRPSEDTEAFF.